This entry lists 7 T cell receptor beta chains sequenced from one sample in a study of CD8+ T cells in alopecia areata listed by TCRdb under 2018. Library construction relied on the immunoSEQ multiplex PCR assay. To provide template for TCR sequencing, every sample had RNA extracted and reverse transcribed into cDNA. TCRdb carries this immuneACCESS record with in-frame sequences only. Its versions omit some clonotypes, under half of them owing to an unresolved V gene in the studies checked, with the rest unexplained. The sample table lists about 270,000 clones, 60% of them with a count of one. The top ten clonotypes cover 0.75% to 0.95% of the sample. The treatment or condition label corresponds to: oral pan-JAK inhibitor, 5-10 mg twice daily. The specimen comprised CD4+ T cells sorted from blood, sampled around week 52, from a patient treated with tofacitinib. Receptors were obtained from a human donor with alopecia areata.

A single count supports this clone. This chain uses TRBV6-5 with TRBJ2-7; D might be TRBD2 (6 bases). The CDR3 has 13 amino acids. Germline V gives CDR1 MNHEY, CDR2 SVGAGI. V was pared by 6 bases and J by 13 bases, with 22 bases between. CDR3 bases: TGTGCCAGCAGATCCCGGGACTCCCGGGTGGGATACTTC. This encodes CASRSRDSRVGYF.

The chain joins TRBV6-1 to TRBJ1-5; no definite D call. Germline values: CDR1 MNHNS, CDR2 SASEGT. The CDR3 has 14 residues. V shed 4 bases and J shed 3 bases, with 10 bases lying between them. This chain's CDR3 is CASSGRAFNQPQHF. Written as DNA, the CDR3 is TGTGCCAGCAGTGGACGGGCCTTCAATCAGCCCCAGCATTTT.

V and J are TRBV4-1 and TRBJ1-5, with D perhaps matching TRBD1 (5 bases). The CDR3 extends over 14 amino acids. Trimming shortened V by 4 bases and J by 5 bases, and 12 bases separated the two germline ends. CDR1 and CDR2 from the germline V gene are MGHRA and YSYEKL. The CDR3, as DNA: TGCGCCAGCAGCCTAGGACACGGTGATCAGCCCCAGCATTTT. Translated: CASSLGHGDQPQHF.

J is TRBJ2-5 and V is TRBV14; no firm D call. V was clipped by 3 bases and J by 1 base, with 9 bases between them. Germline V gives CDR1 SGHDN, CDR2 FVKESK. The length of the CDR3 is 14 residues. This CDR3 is CASSQLDGQETQYF. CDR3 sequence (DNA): TGTGCCAGCAGCCAGTTGGACGGCCAAGAGACCCAGTACTTC.

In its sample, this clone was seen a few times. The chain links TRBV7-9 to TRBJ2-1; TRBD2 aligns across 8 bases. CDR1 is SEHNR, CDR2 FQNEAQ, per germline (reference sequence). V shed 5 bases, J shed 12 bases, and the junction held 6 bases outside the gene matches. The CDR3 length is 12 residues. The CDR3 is CASSNSGAVQFF. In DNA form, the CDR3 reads TGTGCCAGCAGCAATAGCGGGGCGGTGCAGTTCTTC.

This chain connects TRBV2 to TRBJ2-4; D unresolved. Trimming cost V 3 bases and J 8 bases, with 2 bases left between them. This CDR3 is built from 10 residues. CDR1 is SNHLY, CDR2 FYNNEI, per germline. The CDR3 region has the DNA TGTGCCAGCAGTGACTACATTCAGTACTTC. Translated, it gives CASSDYIQYF.

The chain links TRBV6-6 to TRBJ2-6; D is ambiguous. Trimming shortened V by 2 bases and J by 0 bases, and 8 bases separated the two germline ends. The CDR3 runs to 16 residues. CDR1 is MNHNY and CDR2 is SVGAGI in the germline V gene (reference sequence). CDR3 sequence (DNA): TGTGCCAGCAGTTACGCCGGAAACTCTGGGGCCAACGTCCTGACTTTC. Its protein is CASSYAGNSGANVLTF.